Listed below are T cell receptor beta chains from one sample, sequenced in a study of blood T cells in healthy people across ages. TCRdb ran MiXCR on the 5' RACE reads and lists one entry per CDR3 protein. This table holds 1.5 million to 2 million distinct CDR3 sequences, roughly 49% found once. The sequencing input was blood. The receptors derive from a woman aged 40 to 50 in good health. Both conserved end residues are part of each CDR3. D genes are given only for firm matches. Rows give clone size only sometimes, using once, few, many, or a class for an expanded clone.

D,J,size,V,DNA,CDR3
.,TRBJ2-4,many,TRBV7-2,TGTGCCAGCAGCTTCGCCAAAAACATTCAGTACTTC,CASSFAKNIQYF
TRBD1,TRBJ1-2,once,TRBV5-6,TGTGCCAGCAGCCCGTGGGGGTATGGGACAGGGGTATATGGCTACACCTTC,CASSPWGYGTGVYGYTF
TRBD1,TRBJ2-5,.,TRBV4-1,TGCGCCAGCAGCCAAGATCAGGACAGGGTAGAGACCCAGTACTTC,CASSQDQDRVETQYF
TRBD1,TRBJ1-4,.,TRBV5-1,TGCGCCAGCAGCTTGGGACAGGGACTGTATGAAAAACTGTTTTTT,CASSLGQGLYEKLFF
.,TRBJ2-1,.,TRBV6-6,TGTGCCAGCAGTTACTACGGACAGTCGGACAATGAGCAGTTCTTC,CASSYYGQSDNEQFF
TRBD1,TRBJ2-3,few,TRBV7-2,TGTGCCAGCAGCTTTCAGGGGGCGCAAGATACGCAGTATTTT,CASSFQGAQDTQYF
.,TRBJ2-5,.,TRBV20-1,TGCAGTGCTCCCCGGGGGAGCGCCCTCCAAGAGACCCAGTACTTC,CSAPRGSALQETQYF
.,TRBJ1-6,.,TRBV7-9,TGTGCCAGCCGTCGGGGGGGAGGGGATAATTCACCCCTCCACTTT,CASRRGGGDNSPLHF
TRBD1,TRBJ2-1,.,TRBV7-2,TGTGCCAGCAGCGGGGGACAGGGCAATGAGCAGTTCTTC,CASSGGQGNEQFF
.,TRBJ1-1,.,TRBV7-2,TGTGCCAGCAGCTTCTTGCGGGGACACACTGAAGCTTTCTTT,CASSFLRGHTEAFF
.,TRBJ1-5,once,TRBV2,TGTGCCAGCAGTGAATCAAATAGCAATCAGCCCCAGCATTTT,CASSESNSNQPQHF